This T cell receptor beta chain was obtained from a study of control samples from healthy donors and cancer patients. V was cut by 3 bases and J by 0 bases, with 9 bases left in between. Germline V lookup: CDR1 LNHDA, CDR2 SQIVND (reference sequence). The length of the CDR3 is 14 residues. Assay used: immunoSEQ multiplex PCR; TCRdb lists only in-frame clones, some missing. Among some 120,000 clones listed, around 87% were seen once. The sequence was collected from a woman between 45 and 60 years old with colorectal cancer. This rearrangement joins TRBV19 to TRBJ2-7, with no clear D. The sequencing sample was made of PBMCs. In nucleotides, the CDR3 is TGTGCCAGTAGTATGGTAGGGCTCTCCTACGAGCAGTACTTC. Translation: CASSMVGLSYEQYF.